One and the same sample provided the 30 T cell receptor beta chains below, sequenced in a study of cytomegalovirus exposure and HLA in healthy donors. Vbeta (60) and Jbeta (13) primers were used in the PCR. Generated by immunoSEQ multiplex PCR, the TCRdb table keeps only in-frame clones and is missing some. The sample includes about 110,000 clones, roughly 74% of them seen just once. Sequenced material: PBMCs. The receptors come from a man aged 35 to 55 in good health and CMV-seronegative.

This clone was detected once. J is TRBJ1-4 and V is TRBV18; unclear D gene. The CDR3 length is 13 residues. The V end was cut by 1 base, the J end by 7 bases, with 7 bases between. Germline CDR1 KGHSH, CDR2 LQKENI. For the CDR3, the DNA is TGTGCCAGCTCACCACAGGGAGGTGAAAAACTGTTTTTT. Its translation is CASSPQGGEKLFF.

The chain employs TRBV5-8 and TRBJ2-5, with 7 bases aligning to TRBD2. Germline V lookup: CDR1 SGHTS, CDR2 YDEGEE. Germline trimming cut 2 bases from V and 2 bases from J; bases unmatched to any gene: 3. This CDR3 has 14 residues. This CDR3 is CASSFGRLQETQYF. The CDR3 DNA reads TGTGCCAGCAGCTTCGGGAGGCTACAAGAGACCCAGTACTTC.

This chain uses TRBV7-9 with TRBJ1-6; D perhaps matches TRBD1 (5 bases). The length of the CDR3 is 12 residues. V gave up 5 bases and J gave up 10 bases, with 9 bases separating them. Germline-derived CDR1 and CDR2 are SEHNR and FQNEAQ (reference sequence). In DNA, the CDR3 is TGTGCCAGCAGCCCCCAGGGATCACCCCTCCACTTT. Protein sequence: CASSPQGSPLHF.

The chain carries TRBV4-2 and TRBJ2-3; 9 bases fit TRBD2. Germline CDR1 and CDR2: LGHNA and YNFKEQ. This CDR3 spans 16 amino acids. V dropped 4 bases and J dropped 0; count of bases not matched to a gene: 5. The CDR3 bases are TGTGCCAGCAGCCTCACTAGCGGGTCTAGCACAGATACGCAGTATTTT. Protein product: CASSLTSGSSTDTQYF.

This clone was seen only once. The chain employs TRBV2 and TRBJ2-2; 8 bases match TRBD1. Germline V gene lookup returns CDR1 SNHLY and CDR2 FYNNEI. V lost 7 bases to trimming and J lost 6 bases; unmatched junction nucleotides: 1. CDR3 size: 12 residues. The CDR3 region is CASTQGAGELFF. CDR3 DNA sequence: TGTGCCAGCACACAGGGGGCCGGGGAGCTGTTTTTT.

V is TRBV7-7 and J is TRBJ1-4; unclear D gene. Germline CDR1 SSHAT, CDR2 FNYEAQ (reference sequence). The CDR3 has 15 amino acids. V gave up 2 bases and J gave up 4 bases, with 11 bases separating them. This CDR3 reads CASSLNPGSNEKLFF. The CDR3 coding sequence is TGTGCCAGCAGCTTAAATCCGGGAAGTAATGAAAAACTGTTTTTT.

In its sample, this clone was seen a few times. In the same sample, other DNA sequences code for this CDR3. The chain links TRBV18 to TRBJ1-1, with D perhaps matching TRBD1 (5 bases). Germline values: CDR1 KGHSH, CDR2 LQKENI. Trimming stripped 6 bases from V and 1 base from J, with 12 bases between. This CDR3 has 14 amino acids. The CDR3 bases are TGTGCCAGCTCTAGTAGGGGATCGAACACTGAAGCTTTCTTT. Its protein product is CASSSRGSNTEAFF.

V gene TRBV5-1 combines with J gene TRBJ2-5, with D tentatively TRBD2 (5 bases). The ends were cut back, 5 bases at V and 2 bases at J, with 16 bases in the middle. The CDR3 is made up of 15 amino acids. Germline lookup yields CDR1 SGHRS and CDR2 YFSETQ. The CDR3 spells CASRVQAERQETQYF. Here the CDR3 DNA reads TGCGCCAGCAGGGTTCAAGCGGAGAGACAAGAGACCCAGTACTTC.

This chain connects TRBV2 to TRBJ1-5, with D perhaps matching TRBD1 (6 bases). Trimming cost V 5 bases and J 1 base, with 9 bases left between them. Germline CDR1 SNHLY, CDR2 FYNNEI. The CDR3 totals 14 residues. As DNA, the CDR3 is TGTGCCAGCAGTCTAGGACAGAGCAATCAGCCCCAGCATTTT. Protein sequence: CASSLGQSNQPQHF.

This clone was seen more than once but under ten times. This sequence joins TRBV18 and TRBJ1-3; the D gene is possibly TRBD1 (6 bases). Germline values: CDR1 KGHSH, CDR2 LQKENI. This CDR3 is 16 amino acids long. Between the trimmed V and J ends, which lost 3 bases and 2 bases, there was a span of 14 bases. CDR3 protein: CASSPPQTGAGNTIYF. In DNA, the CDR3 is TGTGCCAGCTCACCCCCCCAGACAGGCGCTGGAAACACCATATATTTT.

The V gene is TRBV7-3, the J gene TRBJ2-5, with 16 bases identical to TRBD2. The CDR3 runs 16 residues. The germline V gene has CDR1 SGHTA and CDR2 FQGTGA. V dropped 4 bases and J dropped 4; count of bases not matched to a gene: 3. CDR3 protein: CASSSGLAGGRETQYF. The CDR3 bases are TGTGCCAGCAGCTCGGGACTAGCGGGGGGGCGAGAGACCCAGTACTTC.

This chain uses TRBV9 with TRBJ2-1; possibly TRBD2 for D (5 bases). Germline V gives CDR1 SGDLS, CDR2 YYNGEE. The CDR3 runs to 15 residues. V gave up 3 bases and J gave up 0 bases, with 10 bases separating them. CDR3 sequence reads: CASSADLSSYNEQFF. The CDR3 nucleotides read TGTGCCAGCAGCGCGGACTTAAGCTCCTACAATGAGCAGTTCTTC.

The V and J genes are TRBV19 and TRBJ1-4; unclear D gene. Germline V gene lookup returns CDR1 LNHDA and CDR2 SQIVND (reference sequence). This CDR3 region has 15 residues. Trimming shortened V by 6 bases and J by 0 bases, and 11 bases separated the two germline ends. Here the CDR3 reads CASSLQKATNEKLFF. Written as DNA, the CDR3 is TGTGCCAGTAGCCTACAGAAGGCAACTAATGAAAAACTGTTTTTT.

The count of this clone is one. The chain recombines TRBV27 with TRBJ2-1; a weak D match, TRBD2 (6 bases). CDR1 and CDR2 from the germline V gene are MNHEY and SMNVEV (reference sequence). Trimming took off 4 bases at V and 7 bases at J, with 14 bases between the two ends. The CDR3 has 14 residues. CDR3 sequence: CASSWRAHGNEQFF. CDR3 in DNA: TGTGCCAGCAGTTGGAGGGCCCATGGGAATGAGCAGTTCTTC.

The CDR3 nucleotides read TGTGCCAGCAGTGCTCTGCGGGGCATCCAAGAGACCCAGTACTTC. Amino acid sequence: CASSALRGIQETQYF. The chain recombines TRBV6-1 with TRBJ2-5, with D perhaps TRBD2 (6 bases). CDR1 MNHNS and CDR2 SASEGT come from the germline V gene. This CDR3 has 15 residues. Trimming removed 4 bases from V and 1 base from J, with 13 bases in between.

The chain uses TRBV6-1 and TRBJ1-1, with 7 bases aligning to TRBD1. J gave up 1 base and V 4 bases, and 3 bases lay outside the gene matches. The CDR3 loop spans 14 amino acids. Germline V gives CDR1 MNHNS, CDR2 SASEGT. This CDR3 is CASSVTGRNTEAFF. The CDR3 nucleotides read TGTGCCAGCAGTGTGACAGGGAGGAACACTGAAGCTTTCTTT.

This clone has a handful of counts. The chain combines TRBV2 with TRBJ1-1; no clear D. Deletions cut 7 bases from V and 8 bases from J, with 17 bases between. The CDR3 runs 13 residues. Germline CDR1 reads SNHLY; CDR2 reads FYNNEI. The CDR3: CASTIRRGNEAFF. CDR3 sequence (DNA): TGTGCCAGCACCATAAGGAGAGGGAACGAAGCTTTCTTT.

The rearrangement links TRBV7-9 to TRBJ2-3; a possible D gene is TRBD2 (5 bases). The CDR3 is 14 amino acids. Germline V gene lookup returns CDR1 SEHNR and CDR2 FQNEAQ (reference sequence). Trimming pared 5 bases from V and 6 bases from J, leaving 15 bases between. The CDR3 protein is CASSPGNGLDTQYF. CDR3 nucleotide sequence: TGTGCCAGCAGCCCCGGGAACGGCTTGGATACGCAGTATTTT.

The chain joins TRBV19 to TRBJ1-1; D remains unclear. The germline CDR1 and CDR2 sequences are LNHDA and SQIVND (reference sequence). Trimming left V 10 bases short and J 1 base short, with 10 bases between. This CDR3 is 12 amino acids long. CDR3 in amino acids: CATPPGNTEAFF. CDR3 DNA sequence: TGTGCCACCCCCCCCGGGAACACTGAAGCTTTCTTT.

The chain uses TRBV5-1 and TRBJ2-7, with 9 bases lining up with TRBD1. Germline CDR1 and CDR2: SGHRS and YFSETQ. CDR3 size: 14 residues. The trim removed 4 bases at V and 5 bases at J, leaving 7 bases unmatched. The CDR3 loop is CASSLFDRGDEQYF. The CDR3 region has the DNA TGCGCCAGCAGCCTTTTTGACAGGGGGGACGAGCAGTACTTC.

This clone came up a few times. The V gene is TRBV12-5, the J gene TRBJ2-3, with 9 bases lining up with TRBD2. This CDR3 comprises 15 residues. V lost 6 bases, J lost 2 bases, and 6 bases stayed unmatched. Germline V gene data show CDR1 as LGHNT and CDR2 as FRNRAP. The CDR3 DNA is TGTGCTAGTGGGTTTGCGGGGGGGACCACAGATACGCAGTATTTT. This gives the protein CASGFAGGTTDTQYF.

The V gene is TRBV5-4, the J gene TRBJ2-5; 8 nucleotides match TRBD1. Germline V gene data show CDR1 as SGHNT and CDR2 as YYREEE (reference sequence). This CDR3 has 14 amino acids. V lost 2 bases, J lost 4 bases, and 4 bases stayed unmatched. CDR3 nucleotide sequence: TGTGCCAGCAGCTTACCAGGGGGCGTAGAGACCCAGTACTTC. Translating it yields CASSLPGGVETQYF.

The J gene is TRBJ2-2, the V gene TRBV7-2, with D perhaps TRBD1 (7 bases). The V and J ends lost 4 bases and 4 bases respectively, with 13 bases between them. The CDR3 runs to 15 residues. Per germline, CDR1 SGHTA and CDR2 FQGNSA. The CDR3 nucleotides read TGTGCCAGCAGCTCGACAGGGAGGAGCACCGGGGAGCTGTTTTTT. This translates into CASSSTGRSTGELFF.

The chain carries TRBV6-4 and TRBJ2-3; D is unclear. V shed 2 bases and J shed 0 bases, with 9 bases lying between them. The V gene's germline CDR1 is MRHNA and CDR2 SNTAGT. This CDR3 has 15 amino acids. The CDR3 bases are TGTGCCAGCAGTGACGAGGCGGCTAGCACAGATACGCAGTATTTT. The encoded protein is CASSDEAASTDTQYF.

This sequence joins TRBV5-5 and TRBJ1-5; D is possibly TRBD1 (5 bases). Germline values: CDR1 SGHKS, CDR2 YYEKEE (reference sequence). Trimming removed 1 base from V and 6 bases from J, with 14 bases in between. The CDR3 loop spans 15 amino acids. The CDR3 spells CASSLFQGTAQPQHF. CDR3 bases: TGTGCCAGCAGCTTGTTTCAGGGAACGGCTCAGCCCCAGCATTTT.

As for this clone: Other DNA variants within this sample encode the same CDR3. The genes are TRBV18 and TRBJ2-3; 11 bases map to TRBD2. V dropped 1 base and J dropped 3; count of bases not matched to a gene: 0. The germline V gene encodes CDR1 KGHSH and CDR2 LQKENI. The CDR3 loop spans 15 amino acids. In nucleotides, the CDR3 is TGTGCCAGCTCACCACTAGCGGGGGGGACAGATACGCAGTATTTT. It codes for CASSPLAGGTDTQYF.

The rearrangement links TRBV5-1 to TRBJ2-1; TRBD1 matches at 7 bases. Trimming at V came to 3 bases and at J to 8 bases, leaving 14 bases not matched to a gene. This CDR3 is built from 16 residues. Germline loops: CDR1 SGHRS, CDR2 YFSETQ. In DNA, the CDR3 is TGCGCCAGCAGCTGGAACAGGGGTGTGAGGAGCGATGAGCAGTTCTTC. This gives the protein CASSWNRGVRSDEQFF.

This chain links TRBV5-1 with TRBJ2-5; no clear D gene. There are 13 residues in the CDR3. The germline V gene encodes CDR1 SGHRS and CDR2 YFSETQ. Trimming cost V 1 base and J 5 bases, with 9 bases left between them. The CDR3 loop is CASSLSGLETQYF. CDR3 in DNA: TGCGCCAGCAGCTTGTCCGGGTTGGAGACCCAGTACTTC.

The CDR3: CASSIRPGGLPYEQYF. The CDR3 nucleotides read TGTGCCAGTAGTATAAGGCCAGGGGGCTTACCCTACGAGCAGTACTTC. This chain uses TRBV19 with TRBJ2-5, with 8 bases fitting TRBD1. The DNA end favors TRBJ2-7, so the J call may be wrong. Germline CDR1 is LNHDA and CDR2 is SQIVND (reference sequence). The CDR3 length is 16 residues.

This chain joins TRBV11-2 and TRBJ1-3, with 7 bases fitting TRBD1. Trimming at V came to 5 bases and at J to 2 bases, leaving 3 bases not matched to a gene. Germline V gene sequence: CDR1 SGHAT, CDR2 FQNNGV. This CDR3 has 14 residues. DNA of the CDR3: TGTGCCAGCAGCCTCACAGGGGCTGGAAACACCATATATTTT. Translated: CASSLTGAGNTIYF.